This TCR beta chain came from a study of cytomegalovirus exposure and HLA in healthy donors. Broader study findings: Associated with cytomegalovirus, according to the listing, were around 170 TCR beta chains. It was reported in a later analysis that an Asian-associated ancestry cluster showed fewer N-insertions than the roughly 660-donor mean.

It was with 60 Vbeta and 13 Jbeta primers that the PCR ran. Only in-frame clones appear in the TCRdb table, and some are missing; sequencing was by immunoSEQ multiplex PCR. Its table lists about 32,000 clones. The trim removed 4 bases at V and 1 base at J, leaving 5 bases unmatched. Germline assignment: CDR1 SQVTM and CDR2 ANQGSEA. The CDR3 runs to 14 residues. In regard to this clone: Its matching antigen is unknown.

The chain carries TRBV29-1 and TRBJ1-1; 8 bases map to TRBD1. Sample: PBMCs. This TCR derives from a female donor in good health and CMV-seronegative. In DNA form, the CDR3 reads TGCAGCGTTGCCCGACAGGGGACGAACACTGAAGCTTTCTTT. Translated: CSVARQGTNTEAFF.